This T cell receptor beta chain emerged from a study of T cell repertoires in cytomegalovirus infection (dated by TCRdb to the late 2010s). For the wider study: Recently identified HLA-C-restricted CMV epitopes, whose presentation resists viral immunomodulation, were targeted by peptide stimulations together with well-studied HLA-B-restricted epitopes. The HLA type of each donor mattered for the analysis, because public TCR beta signatures pointed to carriage of CMV infection along with the matching HLA type.

This clonotype was counted only a few times. There is no known antigen for this receptor. No qualities accompany the bases; no much larger clone lies one base away. Including the terminal cysteine and phenylalanine, the CDR3 comprises 14 residues. The CDR3 DNA has 42 bases and is translated from base 1. Taken from the germline V gene, the CDR1 and CDR2 loops are SGHTA and FQGNSA. Relative to germline, V is 6 bases shorter and J is 5 bases shorter, with 14 bases between their ends. The investigation overall reported the following: The ex vivo response was dominated by HLA-C-restricted CMV-specific TCR beta clonotypes, which also provided the single most frequent clonotype in two of eight donors. Cumulative frequency of public TCR beta family members discriminated carriers of CMV infection plus the relevant HLA type in this cohort and an independent approximately 370-donor cohort.

The sequencing machine was an Illumina HiSeq 1500. In-frame beta chains were kept once TCRdb had trimmed the public reads at Q25 with fastp and called clones with MiXCR. Under each unique CDR3 protein, matching rows form one entry showing the most common genes and DNA. A total of 400,000 to 600,000 distinct CDR3 sequences appear in this sample, about 42% of them only once. Around 45% of the sample goes to the ten largest clones. The treatment or condition label of this sample denotes: in vitro stimulation with specific CMV peptide epitopes to enrich CMV-specific T cells. This specimen consisted of cultured PBMCs, obtained from culture after CMV antigen stimulation. The chain is encoded by TRBV7-2 joined to TRBJ2-1; TRBD2 is a weak D gene call, 5 bases matching. The origin of this receptor is a human donor in good health (CMV status not recorded). Some clones in this sample may be carry-over from other donors' samples. The DNA sequence is given as TGTGCCAGCAGTGGAGGACCCAATAACAATGAGCAGTTCTTC. This encodes CASSGGPNNNEQFF.